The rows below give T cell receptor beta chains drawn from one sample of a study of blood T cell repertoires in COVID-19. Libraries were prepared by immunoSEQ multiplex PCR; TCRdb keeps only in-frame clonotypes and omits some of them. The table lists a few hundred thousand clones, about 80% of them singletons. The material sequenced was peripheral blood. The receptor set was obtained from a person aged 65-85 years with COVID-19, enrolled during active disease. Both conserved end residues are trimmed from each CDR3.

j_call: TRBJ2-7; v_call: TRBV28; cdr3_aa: ASSYYTGTSYEQY
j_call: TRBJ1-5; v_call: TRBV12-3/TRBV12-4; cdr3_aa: ASSPVSNQPQH
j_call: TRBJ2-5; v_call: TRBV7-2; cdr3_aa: ASSLEAGGHGTTTQY
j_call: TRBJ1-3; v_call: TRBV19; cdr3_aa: ASSMRRAGNTIY
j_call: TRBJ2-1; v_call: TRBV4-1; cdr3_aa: ASSQGPSGGRSSYNEQF
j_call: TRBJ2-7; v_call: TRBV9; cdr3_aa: ASSVGGSSYEQY
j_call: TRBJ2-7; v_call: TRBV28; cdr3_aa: ASITPGLASKQY
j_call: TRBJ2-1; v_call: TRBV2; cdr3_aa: ASSLSSYNEQF
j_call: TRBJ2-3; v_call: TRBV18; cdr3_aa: ASSPRDRFTDTQY
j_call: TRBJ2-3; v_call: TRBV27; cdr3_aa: ASRERGIDTQY
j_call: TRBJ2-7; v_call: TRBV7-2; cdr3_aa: ASSLGVGQGIH
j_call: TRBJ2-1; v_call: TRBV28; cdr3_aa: ASSRQDYNEQF
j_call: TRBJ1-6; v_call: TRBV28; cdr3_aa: ASSLSYRNQFLLH
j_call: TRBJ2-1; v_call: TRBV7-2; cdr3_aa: ASSLITGASEQF
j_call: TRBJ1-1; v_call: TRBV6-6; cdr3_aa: ASSGRGINTEAF
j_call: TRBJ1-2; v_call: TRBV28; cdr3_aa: ASSGPGAEYGYT
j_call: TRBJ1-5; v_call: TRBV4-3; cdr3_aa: ASSQEKGAINQPQH
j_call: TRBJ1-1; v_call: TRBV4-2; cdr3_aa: ASSQGTGRETEAF
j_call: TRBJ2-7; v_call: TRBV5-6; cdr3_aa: ASSILAGPTYEQY
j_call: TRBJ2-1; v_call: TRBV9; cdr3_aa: ASSVGLNTEQF
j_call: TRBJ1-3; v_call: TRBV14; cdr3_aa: ASSQARNTIY
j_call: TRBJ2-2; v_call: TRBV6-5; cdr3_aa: ASRKLAGGTGELF
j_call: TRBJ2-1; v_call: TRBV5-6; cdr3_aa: ASSVGRALEQF
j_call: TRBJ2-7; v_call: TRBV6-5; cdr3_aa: ASRGGTVEQY
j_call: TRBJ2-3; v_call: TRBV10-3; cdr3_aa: AISPTAGGGDTQY
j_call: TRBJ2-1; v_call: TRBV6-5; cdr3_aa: ASSSLFNEQF
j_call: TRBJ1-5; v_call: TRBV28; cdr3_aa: GTGSQPQH
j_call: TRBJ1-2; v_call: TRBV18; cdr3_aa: ASSPQSTNYGYT
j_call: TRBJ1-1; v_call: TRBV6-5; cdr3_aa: ATSEGNRPWAEAF
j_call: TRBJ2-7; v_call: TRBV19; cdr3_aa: ASRRGGDRTYEQY
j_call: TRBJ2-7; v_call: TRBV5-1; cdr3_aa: ASLSGPLSYEQY